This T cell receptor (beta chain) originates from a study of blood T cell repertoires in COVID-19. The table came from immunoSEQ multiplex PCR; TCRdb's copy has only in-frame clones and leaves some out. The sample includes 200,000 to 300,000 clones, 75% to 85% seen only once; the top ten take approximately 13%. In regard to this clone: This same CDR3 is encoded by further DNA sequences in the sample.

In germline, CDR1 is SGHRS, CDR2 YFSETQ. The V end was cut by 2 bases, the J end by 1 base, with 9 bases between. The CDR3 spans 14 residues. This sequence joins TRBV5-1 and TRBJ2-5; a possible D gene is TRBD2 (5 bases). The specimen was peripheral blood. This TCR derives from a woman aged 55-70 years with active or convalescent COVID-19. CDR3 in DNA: TGCGCCAGCAGCTTTGGACGGGGCCAAGAGACCCAGTACTTC. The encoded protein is CASSFGRGQETQYF.